Following are 19 T cell receptor beta chains from one sample sequenced in a study of OX40 agonist ivuxolimab in advanced cancers. The method was immunoSEQ multiplex PCR; TCRdb's version includes in-frame clones alone and lacks a portion of them. Counted here are 100,000 to 150,000 clones, 85% to 95% occurring once; the ten biggest clones make up 0.7% to 0.9%. Material: CD4+ or CD8+ T cells sorted from blood, obtained in a trial of the OX40 agonist ivuxolimab. Source of these receptors: an adult with an advanced solid tumor such as melanoma, head and neck, liver or kidney cancer.

This clone has just one count. This chain links TRBV6-6 with TRBJ1-2, with D possibly matching TRBD1 (6 bases). CDR1 MNHNY and CDR2 SVGAGI come from the germline V gene (reference sequence). This CDR3 is 14 amino acids long. V lost 7 bases to trimming and J lost 2 bases, with 14 bases between them. The CDR3: CASTSETGNYGYTF. The DNA for the CDR3 is TGTGCCAGCACCTCCGAAACAGGGAACTATGGCTACACCTTC.

The chain recombines TRBV4-3 with TRBJ2-6; D might be TRBD1 or TRBD2, each matching 5 bases. Germline-derived CDR1 and CDR2 are LGHNA and YSLEER. This CDR3 contains 21 residues. The germline V and J ends were trimmed by 0 bases and 1 base, with 22 bases remaining between them. The CDR3 nucleotides are TGCGCCAGCAGCCAAGATACTCGGGCAGGTTGGGGACGATCTGGGGCCAACGTCCTGACTTTC. This gives the protein CASSQDTRAGWGRSGANVLTF.

The CDR3 is CASSLGQGGTDTQYF. As DNA, the CDR3 is TGTGCCAGCAGCTTGGGACAGGGGGGGACAGATACGCAGTATTTT. The chain recombines TRBV7-9 with TRBJ2-3; the match to TRBD1 covers 11 bases. V lost 3 bases and J lost 3; bases outside the gene matches: 2. Germline loops: CDR1 SEHNR, CDR2 FQNEAQ (reference sequence). The length of the CDR3 is 15 residues. Together with reference TRBV7-9 and TRBJ2-3, the CDR3 gives the full variable domain: DTGVSQNPRHKITKRGQNVTFRCDPISEHNRLYWYRQTLGQGPEFLTYFQNEAQLEKSRLLSDRFSAERPKGSFSTLEIQRTEQGDSAMYLCASSLGQGGTDTQYFGPGTRLTVL.

The chain recombines TRBV18 with TRBJ2-1, with 7 bases that match TRBD2. Germline CDR1 is KGHSH and CDR2 is LQKENI. V gave up 5 bases and J gave up 9 bases; unmatched junction bases: 16. The CDR3 totals 16 residues. The CDR3 spells CASSVTLAKGDGEQFF. CDR3 nucleotide sequence: TGTGCCAGCTCAGTCACACTAGCGAAGGGTGACGGTGAGCAGTTCTTC.

In regard to this clone: Different DNA sequences within this sample yield the same CDR3. The genes are TRBV5-1 and TRBJ2-7; D is unresolved. The CDR3 runs to 13 residues. Trimming shortened V by 2 bases and J by 2 bases, and 8 bases separated the two germline ends. The germline gives CDR1 SGHRS, CDR2 YFSETQ. CDR3 sequence reads: CASSFDGTYEQYF. For the CDR3, the DNA is TGCGCCAGCAGCTTCGACGGAACCTACGAGCAGTACTTC.

This clone was observed a few times. The chain links TRBV6-6 to TRBJ2-7, with 11 bases fitting TRBD1. Looked up from germline, CDR1 is MNHNY and CDR2 is SVGAGI (reference sequence). The CDR3 has 15 amino acids. Trimming removed 3 bases from V and 7 bases from J; junction bases left unmatched: 8. CDR3: CASSYAGTGGREQYF. The CDR3 coding sequence is TGTGCCAGCAGTTATGCCGGGACAGGGGGAAGGGAGCAGTACTTC.

V gene TRBV6-5 combines with J gene TRBJ2-2; 10 nucleotides line up with TRBD2. The CDR3 contains 15 residues. Germline lookup yields CDR1 MNHEY and CDR2 SVGAGI. With 7 bases clipped from V and 0 bases from J, the junction kept 2 bases outside the gene matches. The CDR3 is CASKGLAANTGELFF. The CDR3 DNA follows: TGTGCCAGCAAAGGACTAGCGGCGAACACCGGGGAGCTGTTTTTT.

The chain links TRBV9 to TRBJ1-1; D gene uncertain. CDR1 and CDR2 from the germline V gene are SGDLS and YYNGEE. V shed 3 bases and J shed 6 bases, with 3 bases lying between them. This CDR3 comprises 10 residues. The chain's CDR3 is CASSGPEAFF. The CDR3 bases are TGTGCCAGCAGCGGCCCTGAAGCTTTCTTT. The full variable domain, rest sourced from reference TRBV9 and TRBJ1-1, is DSGVTQTPKHLITATGQRVTLRCSPRSGDLSVYWYQQSLDQGLQFLIQYYNGEERAKGNILERFSAQQFPDLHSELNLSSLELGDSALYFCASSGPEAFFGQGTRLTVV.

The genes are TRBV4-3 and TRBJ2-3, with 8 bases fitting TRBD1. The germline CDR1 and CDR2 sequences are LGHNA and YSLEER. Trimming at V came to 5 bases and at J to 2 bases, leaving 3 bases not matched to a gene. The CDR3 runs 14 residues. The CDR3 loop reads CASSWQGATDTQYF. As DNA, the CDR3 is TGCGCCAGCAGCTGGCAGGGGGCCACAGATACGCAGTATTTT.

V gene TRBV11-2 combines with J gene TRBJ2-7; TRBD2 matches 8 bases. V lost 5 bases, J lost 0 bases, and 9 bases stayed unmatched. CDR3 length: 16 amino acids. In germline, CDR1 is SGHAT, CDR2 FQNNGV. The DNA for the CDR3 is TGTGCCAGCAGCCTCGCCCTAGCGGGTGCCTCCTACGAGCAGTACTTC. This translates into CASSLALAGASYEQYF.

This clone has a single count. The CDR3 sequence: CASRLGAGDTEAFF. CDR3 sequence (DNA): TGTGCCAGCAGGTTGGGGGCTGGGGACACTGAAGCTTTCTTT. This chain joins TRBV7-9 and TRBJ1-1, with D tentatively TRBD1 (6 bases). V was trimmed by 6 bases and J by 3 bases, leaving 14 bases between them. Germline lookup yields CDR1 SEHNR and CDR2 FQNEAQ (reference sequence). The CDR3 is made up of 14 amino acids.

This rearrangement joins TRBV7-3 to TRBJ2-3, with 9 bases aligning to TRBD2. V trimming: 2 bases; J trimming: 2 bases; junction bases outside the gene matches: 2. CDR1 and CDR2 (germline): SGHTA, FQGTGA. This CDR3 region has 15 residues. The CDR3 is CASSLSSGATDTQYF. CDR3 DNA sequence: TGTGCCAGCAGCTTATCTAGCGGGGCCACAGATACGCAGTATTTT.

Of note for this clone: Germline is not matched at one junction end, which may reflect a read error. The chain couples TRBV5-1 to TRBJ2-5, with 8 bases matching TRBD2. CDR3 length: 12 amino acids. Germline loops: CDR1 SGHRS, CDR2 YFSETQ. CDR3 region: CASSLSNGRADF. For the CDR3, the DNA is TGCGCCAGCAGCTTGTCAAACGGGAGGGCCGACTTC.

The chain combines TRBV6-4 with TRBJ1-1; maybe TRBD1 (5 bases). CDR3 length: 13 amino acids. Trimming removed 4 bases from V and 1 base from J, with 7 bases in between. Germline V lookup: CDR1 MRHNA, CDR2 SNTAGT. CDR3 sequence: CASSVGQNTEAFF. The DNA of the CDR3 is TGTGCCAGCAGTGTGGGGCAGAACACTGAAGCTTTCTTT.

This rearrangement joins TRBV5-1 to TRBJ2-4; D could derive from TRBD1 or TRBD2 (5 bases each). There are 13 residues in the CDR3. V lost 7 bases, J lost 5 bases, and 13 bases lay in between. Germline assignment: CDR1 SGHRS and CDR2 YFSETQ. The CDR3 DNA sequence: TGCGCCAGCGGTATCCGGGACCAAAACATTCAGTACTTC. Translating it yields CASGIRDQNIQYF.

This chain uses TRBV28 with TRBJ1-2; 9 nucleotides agree with TRBD1. The CDR3 length is 15 residues. Germline CDR1 and CDR2: MDHEN and SYDVKM. Unmatched junction bases numbered 11, after V lost 10 bases and J lost 2 bases. This CDR3 is CATPNGDRANYGYTF. The CDR3 bases are TGTGCCACACCTAACGGGGACAGGGCCAACTATGGCTACACCTTC.

The chain has TRBV4-2 and TRBJ1-2, with unresolved D. Looked up from germline, CDR1 is LGHNA and CDR2 is YNFKEQ. This CDR3 comprises 14 residues. Deletions cut 0 bases from V and 7 bases from J, with 12 bases between. The CDR3 DNA reads TGTGCCAGCAGCCAAGAGTCGAGCGTCGGTGGCTACACCTTC. Translating gives CASSQESSVGGYTF.

V is TRBV18 and J is TRBJ1-4; unclear D gene. There are 14 residues in the CDR3. Germline CDR1 KGHSH, CDR2 LQKENI. Trimming took off 1 base at V and 8 bases at J, with 11 bases between the two ends. CDR3 nucleotide sequence: TGTGCCAGCTCACCACAGAGGGCGGGAGAAAAACTGTTTTTT. Translation: CASSPQRAGEKLFF.

This clone was observed once. The chain uses TRBV28 and TRBJ2-1; D is perhaps TRBD2 (5 bases). Germline-derived CDR1 and CDR2 are MDHEN and SYDVKM. V lost 8 bases and J lost 7, with 18 bases in between. The CDR3 consists of 14 residues. CDR3 in DNA: TGTGCCAGCTCTCGGGAACAAACTTATAATGAGCAGTTCTTC. Translation: CASSREQTYNEQFF.